Given below is one TCR beta chain in context. Its antigen is not known. Time point given: pretreatment peripheral blood. The data were obtained in a study of PD-L1 blockade in urothelial cancer. Study background: Specimens of blood held a median count of about 140,000 T cells. Notes on the study in general: By 3 weeks, tumor-associated blood clones had expanded more in durable-benefit patients.

CDR3 length: 16 amino acids. The table came from immunoSEQ multiplex PCR; TCRdb's copy has only in-frame clones and leaves some out. The sample holds about 45,000 clones, 70% to 90% seen once. The TCR sequence derives from a donor at least 40 years old with urothelial cancer. The genes are TRBV21-1 and TRBJ2-1; the D call of TRBD2 is as the table states it, not checked on the DNA. TRBV21-1 has pseudogene status. Sequencing used PBMCs, obtained around atezolizumab (anti-PD-L1) treatment. The DNA for the CDR3 is TGTGCCAGCAGCAAAGTGGGCGGGAGGGCCACCAATGAGCAGTTCTTC. Translating gives CASSKVGGRATNEQFF.